A selection of T cell receptor beta chains follows, all from one sample in a study of cytomegalovirus exposure and HLA in healthy donors. The assay was immunoSEQ multiplex PCR, and TCRdb's table has in-frame clones only and misses some. The table lists some 140,000 clones, about four fifths of them singletons, with approximately 1.4% in the top ten. Sample: PBMCs. The receptors shown here come from a woman in her 30s in good health and CMV-seronegative. The conserved cysteine and the conserved F or W are not part of the CDR3 here.

v_call: TRBV2; j_call: TRBJ1-2; cdr3_aa: ASRAGAKEGYT
v_call: TRBV10-1; j_call: TRBJ2-1; cdr3_aa: ASSEDRGHSSYNEQF
v_call: TRBV11-2; j_call: TRBJ2-3; cdr3_aa: ASSRQAGGDTQY
v_call: TRBV15; j_call: TRBJ2-7; cdr3_aa: ATSRGPGRGSSYEQY
v_call: TRBV11-2; j_call: TRBJ2-7; cdr3_aa: ASSPDRDNGQY
v_call: TRBV28; j_call: TRBJ2-3; cdr3_aa: ASSLMRGDTDTQY
v_call: TRBV6-6; j_call: TRBJ1-1; cdr3_aa: ASSSPGRGDTEAF
v_call: TRBV6-1; j_call: TRBJ1-3; cdr3_aa: ASGGTGVGNTIY
v_call: TRBV6-5; j_call: TRBJ1-2; cdr3_aa: ASSYTRESAYGYT
v_call: TRBV7-9; j_call: TRBJ1-4; cdr3_aa: ASSFSAKLF
v_call: TRBV6-5; j_call: TRBJ1-6; cdr3_aa: ASSKQGRDNSPLH
v_call: TRBV2; j_call: TRBJ2-5; cdr3_aa: ASSELAGGTGTKTQY
v_call: TRBV5-1; j_call: TRBJ1-3; cdr3_aa: ASSLDLRQGASGNTIY
v_call: TRBV4-2; j_call: TRBJ2-1; cdr3_aa: ASSQLFGQGDNEQF
v_call: TRBV18; j_call: TRBJ1-1; cdr3_aa: ASSYQSGFSEAF
v_call: TRBV2; j_call: TRBJ2-1; cdr3_aa: ASSDDLAGGRHSYNEQF
v_call: TRBV7-6; j_call: TRBJ2-1; cdr3_aa: ASSAGGPSSYNEQF
v_call: TRBV7-2; j_call: TRBJ1-1; cdr3_aa: ASSLGPTGTEAF
v_call: TRBV19; j_call: TRBJ1-1; cdr3_aa: ASSGATGTSEAF
v_call: TRBV4-1; j_call: TRBJ1-3; cdr3_aa: ASRRDRASGNTIY
v_call: TRBV6-5; j_call: TRBJ1-4; cdr3_aa: ASSYSAVQEKLF
v_call: TRBV10-3; j_call: TRBJ1-2; cdr3_aa: AISENRVIIDGYT
v_call: TRBV7-2; j_call: TRBJ1-2; cdr3_aa: ASSHVGGNYGYT
v_call: TRBV28; j_call: TRBJ1-4; cdr3_aa: ASSEIRGSRGEKLF
v_call: TRBV5-1; j_call: TRBJ1-6; cdr3_aa: ASSYTGTGRSPLH
v_call: TRBV9; j_call: TRBJ1-2; cdr3_aa: ASRAGDRLIRGYT
v_call: TRBV27; j_call: TRBJ2-5; cdr3_aa: ASSLGRTAYQETQY
v_call: TRBV5-1; j_call: TRBJ1-1; cdr3_aa: ASSGGQGSHLNTEAF
v_call: TRBV5-1; j_call: TRBJ2-3; cdr3_aa: ASSLPTDTQY
v_call: TRBV2; j_call: TRBJ2-3; cdr3_aa: ASSGQGTDTQY
v_call: TRBV4-1; j_call: TRBJ2-1; cdr3_aa: ASSQEGNGLVAAYNEQF
v_call: TRBV5-8; j_call: TRBJ1-2; cdr3_aa: ASSLGQGGFSDYGYT
v_call: TRBV2; j_call: TRBJ1-1; cdr3_aa: ASSNRGADTEAF
v_call: TRBV5-6; j_call: TRBJ1-2; cdr3_aa: ASSLGIQGAYGYT